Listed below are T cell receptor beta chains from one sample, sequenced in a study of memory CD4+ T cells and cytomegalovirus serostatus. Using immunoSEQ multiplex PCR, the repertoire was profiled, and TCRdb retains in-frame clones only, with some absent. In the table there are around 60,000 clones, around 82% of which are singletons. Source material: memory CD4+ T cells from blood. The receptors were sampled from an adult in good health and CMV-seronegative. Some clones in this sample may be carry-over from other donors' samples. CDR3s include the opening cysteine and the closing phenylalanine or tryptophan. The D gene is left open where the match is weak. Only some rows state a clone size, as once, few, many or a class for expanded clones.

DNA: TGTGCCAGCAGTGAAAGGACCAGAGATAGCTACGAGCAGTACTTC; CDR3: CASSERTRDSYEQYF; V: TRBV2; size: once; D: -; J: TRBJ2-7
DNA: TGTGCCTGGATCCTCATGGGACTAGGCAACACTGAAGCTTTCTTT; CDR3: CAWILMGLGNTEAFF; V: TRBV30; size: -; D: -; J: TRBJ1-1
DNA: TGTGCCACCAACCCCGCGGGGCCGGGTCAGCCCCAGCATTTT; CDR3: CATNPAGPGQPQHF; V: TRBV15; size: few; D: -; J: TRBJ1-5
DNA: TGTGCCAGCAGTCCGGGACTAGCGGGAGCGAGGGAGACCCAGTACTTC; CDR3: CASSPGLAGARETQYF; V: TRBV28; size: -; D: TRBD2; J: TRBJ2-5
DNA: TGCAGCGCCCTATCTGTACACACGGGCGGGCAGTACTTC; CDR3: CSALSVHTGGQYF; V: TRBV29-1; size: -; D: -; J: TRBJ2-7
DNA: TGTGCCAGCAGCTTCTTGGGCGCGCCGCAGTACTTC; CDR3: CASSFLGAPQYF; V: TRBV28; size: few; D: -; J: TRBJ2-7
DNA: TGCGCCAGCAGTGAGGACGGGAGGGCCCGAAAGGAGCAGTTCTTC; CDR3: CASSEDGRARKEQFF; V: TRBV10-1; size: -; D: TRBD2; J: TRBJ2-1
DNA: TGCAGCGTTGGGGGGAGGGGGCGAGGGGGAGATACGCAGTATTTT; CDR3: CSVGGRGRGGDTQYF; V: TRBV29-1; size: -; D: -; J: TRBJ2-3
DNA: TGTGCCACCAGCATCCACGCAGGACAGCCCCAGCATTTT; CDR3: CATSIHAGQPQHF; V: TRBV15; size: -; D: -; J: TRBJ1-5
DNA: TGTGCCTGGAGTAGGCAGGCCTCCTACGAGCAGTACTTC; CDR3: CAWSRQASYEQYF; V: TRBV30; size: -; D: -; J: TRBJ2-7
DNA: TGTGCCGGATCTCGACAGGGATTAAACGAGCAGTACTTC; CDR3: CAGSRQGLNEQYF; V: TRBV2; size: -; D: TRBD1; J: TRBJ2-7
DNA: TGTGCCAGCAGCTTAGTATGGAACACTGAAGCTTTCTTT; CDR3: CASSLVWNTEAFF; V: TRBV7-9; size: -; D: -; J: TRBJ1-1
DNA: TGTGCCAGCTCGTCGCAGGGGGCACGCACTGAAGCTTTCTTT; CDR3: CASSSQGARTEAFF; V: TRBV18; size: -; D: TRBD1; J: TRBJ1-1
DNA: TGCGCCAGCAGAACAGGGGGCATTGAGACCCAGTACTTC; CDR3: CASRTGGIETQYF; V: TRBV5-1; size: -; D: TRBD1; J: TRBJ2-5
DNA: TGTGCCAGCAGTGGGACGGGACTAGCGGGAGAACCCGGGGAGACCCAGTACTTC; CDR3: CASSGTGLAGEPGETQYF; V: TRBV25-1; size: -; D: TRBD2; J: TRBJ2-5
DNA: TGTGCCAGCAGCTCGAGCGGGAGAGTGGGGCCAAGCGAGCAGTACTTC; CDR3: CASSSSGRVGPSEQYF; V: TRBV7-2; size: -; D: TRBD2; J: TRBJ2-7
DNA: TGTGCCAGCAGTTACCGCACAGGGGTCTATGGCTACACCTTC; CDR3: CASSYRTGVYGYTF; V: TRBV6-5; size: once; D: TRBD1; J: TRBJ1-2
DNA: TGTGCCAGCAGCCTGAAGGGGGAGCAGTACTTC; CDR3: CASSLKGEQYF; V: TRBV28; size: -; D: -; J: TRBJ2-7
DNA: TGTGCCAGCAGGCAGGGGGGGCGGAACACCGGGGAGCTGTTTTTT; CDR3: CASRQGGRNTGELFF; V: TRBV6-1; size: -; D: -; J: TRBJ2-2
DNA: TGTGCCCATAGCGGGGGGGGTTTCTCCTACGAGCAGTACTTC; CDR3: CAHSGGGFSYEQYF; V: TRBV6-6; size: few; D: TRBD2; J: TRBJ2-7
DNA: TGTGCCAGCAGCGTAGGATCAAACAGGGGTCCCCACGAGCAGTACTTC; CDR3: CASSVGSNRGPHEQYF; V: TRBV9; size: -; D: TRBD1; J: TRBJ2-7
DNA: TGTGCCAGCAGCTCGGGACAGGGTGGCTCACCCCTCCACTTT; CDR3: CASSSGQGGSPLHF; V: TRBV7-9; size: -; D: TRBD1; J: TRBJ1-6
DNA: TGCGCCAGCAGCTTGGGCTCTTACAATGAGCAGTTCTTC; CDR3: CASSLGSYNEQFF; V: TRBV5-1; size: -; D: -; J: TRBJ2-1
DNA: TGTGCCAGCTCCAAGGACAGGGTTCAGGAGACCCAGTACTTC; CDR3: CASSKDRVQETQYF; V: TRBV2; size: few; D: TRBD1; J: TRBJ2-5
DNA: TGTGCCAGTGGAAAGGGGACTAGCGGGAGGGCTACCGAGACCCAGTACTTC; CDR3: CASGKGTSGRATETQYF; V: TRBV19; size: once; D: TRBD2; J: TRBJ2-5
DNA: TGTGCCAGTATCCACGACCCGGGGTCAGAAACTGAAGCTTTCTTT; CDR3: CASIHDPGSETEAFF; V: TRBV19; size: -; D: -; J: TRBJ1-1
DNA: TGTGCCAGCAGTTTAAGGGGGGGGAGGGCCTACGAGCAGTACTTC; CDR3: CASSLRGGRAYEQYF; V: TRBV28; size: -; D: -; J: TRBJ2-7
DNA: TGTGCCAGCAGCGCCAACGCCCCTGCAACTAATGAAAAACTGTTTTTT; CDR3: CASSANAPATNEKLFF; V: TRBV7-2; size: -; D: -; J: TRBJ1-4
DNA: TGTGCCAGCAGTTCCCCGGACAGGTTCGATACAAACAACTATGGCTACACCTTC; CDR3: CASSSPDRFDTNNYGYTF; V: TRBV28; size: -; D: TRBD1; J: TRBJ1-2
DNA: TGTGCCAGCAGTGAACAGGGACAGGGCCACTATGGCTACACCTTC; CDR3: CASSEQGQGHYGYTF; V: TRBV2; size: -; D: TRBD1; J: TRBJ1-2
DNA: TGTGCCAGTGCCGGGACTAGCTCCTACAATGAGCAGTTCTTC; CDR3: CASAGTSSYNEQFF; V: TRBV19; size: once; D: TRBD2; J: TRBJ2-1
DNA: TGTGCCAGCAGTTTGCGGGGCTCCTATAATTCACCCCTCCACTTT; CDR3: CASSLRGSYNSPLHF; V: TRBV28; size: few; D: -; J: TRBJ1-6
DNA: TGTGCCAGCAGTCCCCTCCAGGGAGGAAGCTATGGCTACACCTTC; CDR3: CASSPLQGGSYGYTF; V: TRBV28; size: -; D: -; J: TRBJ1-2